A single sample gave rise to the 22 T cell receptor beta chains below, sequenced in a study of blood T cells in healthy people across ages. The second PCR ran roughly 7 to 12 cycles with a sample-barcoded 5' primer and J-beta primers. From the 5' RACE reads, TCRdb called clonotypes with MiXCR, one entry per CDR3 protein. Among roughly 650,000 distinct CDR3 sequences, about 32% were seen once, and the ten largest hold 15% to 17%. Sample: blood. The source is an elderly woman in good health.

As to this clonotype: Possible read error: a much larger clone is one base away. CDR3 DNA sequence: TGTGCCAACTCACCACCGGGAGTCGGGGGGTCCTTCTACAATGAGCAGTTCTTC. This codes for CANSPPGVGGSFYNEQFF. This sequence joins TRBV18 and TRBJ2-1; 7 nucleotides match TRBD2. The CDR3 totals 18 residues. Germline CDR1 reads KGHSH; CDR2 reads LQKENI.

The rearrangement uses TRBV20-1 and TRBJ1-6; a weak D match, TRBD1 (5 bases). CDR3 length: 15 residues. The germline V gene has CDR1 DFQATT and CDR2 SNEGSKA (reference sequence). The V gene lost 2 bases and the J gene lost 1 base, with 9 bases spanning the gap. DNA of the CDR3: TGCAGTGCTAGATCTCAGGGTTCCTATAATTCACCCCTCCACTTT. As protein: CSARSQGSYNSPLHF.

The CDR3 region is CASSGGQASGEKLFF. The CDR3 region has the DNA TGCGCCAGCAGCGGGGGACAGGCCTCAGGAGAAAAACTGTTTTTT. J is TRBJ1-4 and V is TRBV5-1; 8 bases map to TRBD1. V trimming: 4 bases; J trimming: 8 bases; junction bases outside the gene matches: 10. Germline V gives CDR1 SGHRS, CDR2 YFSETQ. CDR3 length equals 15 residues. Full variable domain (remainder filled in from reference TRBV5-1 and TRBJ1-4): KAGVTQTPRYLIKTRGQQVTLSCSPISGHRSVSWYQQTPGQGLQFLFEYFSETQRNKGNFPGRFSGRQFSNSRSEMNVSTLELGDSALYLCASSGGQASGEKLFFGSGTQLSVL.

The rearrangement links TRBV19 to TRBJ2-4; D ambiguous. Germline V gene data show CDR1 as LNHDA and CDR2 as SQIVND (reference sequence). V was cut by 3 bases and J by 0 bases, with 6 bases left in between. The CDR3 contains 14 residues. DNA for the CDR3: TGTGCCAGTAGTATGGCCAAAGCCAAAAACATTCAGTACTTC. As protein: CASSMAKAKNIQYF. Using reference TRBV19 and TRBJ2-4 for the parts outside the CDR3, the full variable domain is DGGITQSPKYLFRKEGQNVTLSCEQNLNHDAMYWYRQDPGQGLRLIYYSQIVNDFQKGDIAEGYSVSREKKESFPLTVTSAQKNPTAFYLCASSMAKAKNIQYFGAGTRLSVL.

This clonotype has at least ten counts. V usage is TRBV21-1 and J usage is TRBJ2-7; TRBD1 reflects the table's D call only, with no check against the DNA. TRBV21-1 is classified as a pseudogene. The CDR3 runs 16 residues. The chain's CDR3 is CASRPGTGGHAYEQYF. The CDR3 DNA follows: TGTGCCAGCAGACCCGGTACTGGGGGGCACGCCTACGAGCAGTACTTC.

This clonotype was seen repeatedly, ten times or more. The J gene is TRBJ2-3, the V gene TRBV6-5; a weak D match, TRBD2 (6 bases). This CDR3 is built from 13 residues. Trimming took off 6 bases at V and 2 bases at J, with 9 bases between the two ends. CDR1 MNHEY and CDR2 SVGAGI come from the germline V gene. The CDR3 sequence is CASSGTFTDTQYF. CDR3 nucleotides: TGTGCCAGCAGCGGGACTTTCACAGATACGCAGTATTTT.

The table lists this clonotype with a few counts. The V and J genes are TRBV15 and TRBJ1-5; 10 nucleotides match TRBD1. The V segment lost 3 bases and the J segment 1 base; nucleotides outside the gene matches: 6. CDR1 and CDR2 from the germline V gene are LNHNV and YYDKDF (reference sequence). The CDR3 runs 17 residues. The CDR3 loop is CATSRLGQGRSNQPQHF. Here the CDR3 DNA reads TGTGCCACCAGCAGGTTGGGACAGGGGCGCAGCAATCAGCCCCAGCATTTT. Variable domain in full (rest from reference TRBV15 and TRBJ1-5): DAMVIQNPRYQVTQFGKPVTLSCSQTLNHNVMYWYQQKSSQAPKLLFHYYDKDFNNEADTPDNFQSRRPNTSFCFLDIRSPGLGDTAMYLCATSRLGQGRSNQPQHFGDGTRLSIL.

This clonotype was observed at least ten times. Given a much more abundant clone one base away, this may be a read error. J is TRBJ2-5 and V is TRBV12-3 or TRBV12-4; unclear D gene. This CDR3 has 13 amino acids. Trimming pared 5 bases from V and 5 bases from J, leaving 12 bases between. CDR3 nucleotides: TGTGCCAGCAGTCTTTTAGGGTGGGAGACCCAGTACTTC. Amino acid sequence: CASSLLGWETQYF.

This chain links TRBV20-1 with TRBJ1-1; D might be TRBD1 (5 bases). CDR3 size: 15 residues. Per the germline V gene, CDR1 is DFQATT and CDR2 is SNEGSKA (reference sequence). V lost 0 bases and J 8 bases, leaving 19 bases between the germline ends. CDR3 sequence: CSARDGGPHPGEAFF. The CDR3 DNA reads as TGCAGTGCTAGAGATGGGGGACCGCATCCCGGCGAAGCTTTCTTT.

Of note for this clonotype: A much larger clone differs by one base, so this may be a read error. This rearrangement joins TRBV5-1 to TRBJ2-3; TRBD1 aligns across 8 bases. The CDR3 runs 15 residues. Per the germline V gene, CDR1 is SGHRS and CDR2 is YFSETQ. CDR3 region: CTSSLDRASTDTQYF. CDR3 coding DNA: TGCACCAGCAGCTTGGACAGGGCTAGCACAGATACGCAGTATTTT. The full variable domain, with the rest looked up from reference TRBV5-1 and TRBJ2-3, is KAGVTQTPRYLIKTRGQQVTLSCSPISGHRSVSWYQQTPGQGLQFLFEYFSETQRNKGNFPGRFSGRQFSNSRSEMNVSTLELGDSALYLCTSSLDRASTDTQYFGPGTRLTVL.

The V call is TRBV20-1, the J call TRBJ2-4; 8 bases agree with TRBD2. This CDR3 is built from 14 residues. Trimming removed 3 bases from V and 5 bases from J; junction bases left unmatched: 6. The germline V gene encodes CDR1 DFQATT and CDR2 SNEGSKA (reference sequence). CDR3 sequence: CSARGGAGENIQYF. The DNA of the CDR3 is TGCAGTGCTAGGGGGGGAGCGGGAGAAAACATTCAGTACTTC.

This clonotype was detected only a few times. This rearrangement joins TRBV5-1 to TRBJ1-1; D remains ambiguous. Germline V gene sequence: CDR1 SGHRS, CDR2 YFSETQ. Deletions cut 4 bases from V and 1 base from J, with 14 bases between. The CDR3 consists of 15 residues. Here the CDR3 reads CASSRGDYSNTEAFF. In nucleotides, the CDR3 is TGCGCCAGCAGCCGGGGAGACTACTCGAACACTGAAGCTTTCTTT.

This clonotype was detected a few times. This may be a read error, as it is one base from a much larger clone. The chain employs TRBV15 and TRBJ2-6, with D tentatively TRBD1 or TRBD2 (5 bases each). The CDR3 extends over 16 amino acids. The germline V gene encodes CDR1 LNHNV and CDR2 YYDKDF (reference sequence). CDR3 nucleotide sequence: TGTGCCACCAGGGGGGAACAGCAGGCTGGGGCCAACGTCCGGACTTTC. It codes for CATRGEQQAGANVRTF.

This clonotype was seen ten or more times. The V gene is TRBV10-3, the J gene TRBJ1-2; unclear D gene. The CDR3 totals 13 residues. From germline, CDR1 is ENHRY and CDR2 SYGVKD. V was pared by 3 bases and J by 9 bases, with 14 bases between. The CDR3: CAISDPGRGSYTF. In DNA, the CDR3 is TGTGCCATCAGTGACCCTGGACGGGGAAGCTACACCTTC.

This clonotype has at least ten counts. V and J are TRBV11-2 and TRBJ2-3, with TRBD1 matching 7 bases. From germline, CDR1 is SGHAT and CDR2 FQNNGV. J was trimmed by 1 base and V by 5 bases; bases with no gene match: 6. The CDR3 contains 15 residues. In nucleotides, the CDR3 is TGTGCCAGCAGCAACAGGGGTTTGGGCACAGATACGCAGTATTTT. It encodes CASSNRGLGTDTQYF.

As concerns this clonotype: A much larger clone is a single base away; this may be a read error. The chain has TRBV20-1 and TRBJ2-1, with 9 bases identical to TRBD1. Looked up from germline, CDR1 is DFQATT and CDR2 is SNEGSKA (reference sequence). With 4 bases clipped from V and 10 bases from J, the junction kept 8 bases outside the gene matches. This CDR3 is 13 amino acids long. In nucleotides, the CDR3 is TGCAGTGCTACGGACAGGGGTCTCCACGAGCAGTTCTTC. It yields the protein CSATDRGLHEQFF.

In its sample, this clonotype was seen a few times. The chain recombines TRBV4-1 with TRBJ2-7; 7 bases fit TRBD2. The CDR3 contains 16 residues. J gave up 1 base and V 0 bases, and 6 bases lay outside the gene matches. The germline V gene encodes CDR1 MGHRA and CDR2 YSYEKL. CDR3 sequence (DNA): TGCGCCAGCAGCCAAGAAGACGGCGGGGGTTCCTACGAGCAGTACTTC. This gives the protein CASSQEDGGGSYEQYF.

This chain uses TRBV3-1 with TRBJ1-1; D might be TRBD1 (5 bases). In germline, CDR1 is LGHDT, CDR2 YNNKEL (reference sequence). The length of the CDR3 is 14 residues. Trimming stripped 4 bases from V and 3 bases from J, with 12 bases between. The CDR3 loop reads CASSPLQEDTEAFF. In DNA, the CDR3 is TGTGCCAGCAGCCCGCTACAGGAGGACACTGAAGCTTTCTTT.

The rearrangement joins TRBV7-2 to TRBJ2-1, with TRBD2 matching over 11 bases. CDR1 and CDR2 (germline): SGHTA, FQGNSA. The CDR3 totals 20 residues. With 1 base clipped from V and 0 bases from J, the junction kept 11 bases outside the gene matches. CDR3 amino acids: CASSLVVTSGVGSSYNEQFF. CDR3 nucleotides: TGTGCCAGCAGCTTAGTAGTGACTAGCGGGGTGGGTAGCTCCTACAATGAGCAGTTCTTC.

The chain is built from TRBV7-8 and TRBJ2-1; the D call may be TRBD1 or TRBD2 (6 bases each). The germline V and J ends were trimmed by 5 bases and 9 bases, with 20 bases remaining between them. Per the germline V gene, CDR1 is SGHVS and CDR2 is FQNEAQ. This CDR3 region has 15 residues. CDR3 protein: CASSPSGEVGLEQFF. In nucleotides, the CDR3 is TGTGCCAGCAGCCCCTCAGGGGAGGTTGGACTTGAGCAGTTCTTC.

Written as DNA, the CDR3 is TGTGCCAGCAGCTTAACGGGCGTCGGCAATCAGCCCCAGCATTTT. It yields the protein CASSLTGVGNQPQHF. The genes are TRBV7-2 and TRBJ1-5; D is undetermined. The CDR3 has 15 residues. Germline V gives CDR1 SGHTA, CDR2 FQGNSA. V shed 2 bases and J shed 2 bases, with 10 bases lying between them.

The CDR3 nucleotides read TGTGCCAGCTCACCACCTTACAGGGGAAGCACAGATACGCAGTATTTT. Its protein is CASSPPYRGSTDTQYF. This sequence joins TRBV18 and TRBJ2-3, with 7 positions matching TRBD1. CDR1 and CDR2 from the germline V gene are KGHSH and LQKENI. CDR3 size: 16 residues. J was trimmed by 0 bases and V by 0 bases; bases with no gene match: 3.